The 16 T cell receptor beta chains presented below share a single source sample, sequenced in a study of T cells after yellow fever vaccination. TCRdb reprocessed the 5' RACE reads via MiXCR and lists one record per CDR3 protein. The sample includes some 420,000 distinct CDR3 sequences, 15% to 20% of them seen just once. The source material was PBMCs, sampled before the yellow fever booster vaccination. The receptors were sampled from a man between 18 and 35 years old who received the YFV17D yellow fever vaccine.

The CDR3 reads CASSQEQGRWEQFF. DNA of the CDR3: TGCGCCAGCAGCCAAGAACAGGGGAGATGGGAGCAGTTCTTC. This chain connects TRBV4-1 to TRBJ2-1; 7 bases match TRBD1. This CDR3 is built from 14 residues. The V gene end was trimmed by 0 bases and the J gene end by 10 bases; junction bases not matched to a gene: 6. Germline V gives CDR1 MGHRA, CDR2 YSYEKL.

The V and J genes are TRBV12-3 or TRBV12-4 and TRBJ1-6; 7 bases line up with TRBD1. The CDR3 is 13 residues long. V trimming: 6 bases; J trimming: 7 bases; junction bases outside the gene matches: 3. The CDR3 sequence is CASSGTANSPLHF. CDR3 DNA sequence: TGTGCCAGCAGCGGGACAGCCAATTCACCCCTCCACTTT.

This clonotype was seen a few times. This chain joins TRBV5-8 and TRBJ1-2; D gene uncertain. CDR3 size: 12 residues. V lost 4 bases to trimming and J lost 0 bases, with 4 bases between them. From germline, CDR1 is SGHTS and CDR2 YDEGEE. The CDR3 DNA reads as TGTGCCAGCAGCCTCCCTAACTATGGCTACACCTTC. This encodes CASSLPNYGYTF.

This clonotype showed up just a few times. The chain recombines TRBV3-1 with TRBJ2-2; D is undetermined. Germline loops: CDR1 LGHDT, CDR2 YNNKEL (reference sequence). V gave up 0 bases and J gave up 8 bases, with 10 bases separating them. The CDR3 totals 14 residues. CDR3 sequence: CASSQEASSGELFF. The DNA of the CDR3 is TGTGCCAGCAGCCAAGAAGCTTCCAGTGGGGAGCTGTTTTTT. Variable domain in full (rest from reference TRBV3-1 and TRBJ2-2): DTAVSQTPKYLVTQMGNDKSIKCEQNLGHDTMYWYKQDSKKFLKIMFSYNNKELIINETVPNRFSPKSPDKAHLNLHINSLELGDSAVYFCASSQEASSGELFFGEGSRLTVL.

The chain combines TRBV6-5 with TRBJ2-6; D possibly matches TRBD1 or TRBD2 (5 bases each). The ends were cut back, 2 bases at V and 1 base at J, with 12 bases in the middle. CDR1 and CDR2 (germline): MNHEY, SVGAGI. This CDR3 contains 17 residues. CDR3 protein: CASSYGGPSSGANVLTF. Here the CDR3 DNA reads TGTGCCAGCAGTTACGGGGGACCAAGTTCTGGGGCCAACGTCCTGACTTTC.

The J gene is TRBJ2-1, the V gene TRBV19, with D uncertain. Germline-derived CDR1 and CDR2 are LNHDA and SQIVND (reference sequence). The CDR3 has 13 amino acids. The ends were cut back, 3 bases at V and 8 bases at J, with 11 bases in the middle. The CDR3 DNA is TGTGCCAGTAGTATGCGGAGTGGGGATGAGCAGTTCTTC. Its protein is CASSMRSGDEQFF.

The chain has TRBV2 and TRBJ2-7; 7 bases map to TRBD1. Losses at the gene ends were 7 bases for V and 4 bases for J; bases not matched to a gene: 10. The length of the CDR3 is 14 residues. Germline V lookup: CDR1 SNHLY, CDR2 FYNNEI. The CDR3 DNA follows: TGTGCCAGCAATATGCCGGGACAGAAATACGAGCAGTACGTC. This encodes CASNMPGQKYEQYV.

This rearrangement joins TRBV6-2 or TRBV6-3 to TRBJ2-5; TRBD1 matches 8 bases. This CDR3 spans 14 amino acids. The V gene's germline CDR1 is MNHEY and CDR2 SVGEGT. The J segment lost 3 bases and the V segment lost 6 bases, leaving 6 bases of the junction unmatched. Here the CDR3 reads CASSGHRGKETQYF. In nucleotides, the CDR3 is TGTGCCAGCAGCGGACACAGGGGGAAAGAGACCCAGTACTTC.

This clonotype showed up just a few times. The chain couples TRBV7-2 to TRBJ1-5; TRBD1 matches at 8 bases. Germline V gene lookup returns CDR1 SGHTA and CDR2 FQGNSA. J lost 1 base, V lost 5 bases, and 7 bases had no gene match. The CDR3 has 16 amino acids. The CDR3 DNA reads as TGTGCCAGCAGCCCCCAGGGGGCGGGGAGCAATCAGCCCCAGCATTTT. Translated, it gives CASSPQGAGSNQPQHF.

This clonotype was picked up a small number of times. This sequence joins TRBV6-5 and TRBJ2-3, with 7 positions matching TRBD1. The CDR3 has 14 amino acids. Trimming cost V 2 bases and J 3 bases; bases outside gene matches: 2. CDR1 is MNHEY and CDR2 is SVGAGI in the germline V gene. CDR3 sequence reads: CASSYGRGTDTQYF. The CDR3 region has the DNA TGTGCCAGCAGTTACGGCAGGGGGACAGATACGCAGTATTTT.

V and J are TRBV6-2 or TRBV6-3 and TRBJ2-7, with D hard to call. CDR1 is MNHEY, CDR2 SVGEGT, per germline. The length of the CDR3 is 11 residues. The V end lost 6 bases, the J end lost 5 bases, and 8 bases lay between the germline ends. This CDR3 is CASSGGNEQYV. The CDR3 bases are TGTGCCAGCAGCGGTGGGAACGAGCAGTACGTC.

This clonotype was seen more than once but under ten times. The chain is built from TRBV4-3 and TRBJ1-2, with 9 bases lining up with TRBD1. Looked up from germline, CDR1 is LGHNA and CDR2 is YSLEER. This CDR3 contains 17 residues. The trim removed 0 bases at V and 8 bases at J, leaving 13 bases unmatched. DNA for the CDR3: TGCGCCAGCAGCCAAGATCCTAAGGGACAGGGCTTTGGGGGCTACACCTTC. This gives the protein CASSQDPKGQGFGGYTF.

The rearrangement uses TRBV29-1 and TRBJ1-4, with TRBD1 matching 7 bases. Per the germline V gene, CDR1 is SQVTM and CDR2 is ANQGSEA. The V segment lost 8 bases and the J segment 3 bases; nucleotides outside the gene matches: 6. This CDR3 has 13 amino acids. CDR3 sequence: CSSQGNANEKLFF. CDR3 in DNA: TGCAGCTCACAGGGGAATGCTAATGAAAAACTGTTTTTT. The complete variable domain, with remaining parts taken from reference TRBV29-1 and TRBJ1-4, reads SAVISQKPSRDICQRGTSLTIQCQVDSQVTMMFWYRQQPGQSLTLIATANQGSEATYESGFVIDKFPISRPNLTFSTLTVSNMSPEDSSIYLCSSQGNANEKLFFGSGTQLSVL.

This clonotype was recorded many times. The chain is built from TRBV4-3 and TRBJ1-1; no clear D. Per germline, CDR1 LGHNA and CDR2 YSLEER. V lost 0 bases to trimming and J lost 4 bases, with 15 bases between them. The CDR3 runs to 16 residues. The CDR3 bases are TGCGCCAGCAGCCAAGACCCCTTGGCAGGAGGCACTGAAGCTTTCTTT. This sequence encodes CASSQDPLAGGTEAFF.

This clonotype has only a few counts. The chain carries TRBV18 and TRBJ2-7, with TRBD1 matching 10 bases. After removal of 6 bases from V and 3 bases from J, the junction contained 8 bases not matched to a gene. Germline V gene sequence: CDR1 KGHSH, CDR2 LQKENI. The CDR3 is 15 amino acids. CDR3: CASSPGQGVYYEQYF. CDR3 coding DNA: TGTGCCAGCTCCCCCGGACAGGGGGTATACTACGAGCAGTACTTC.

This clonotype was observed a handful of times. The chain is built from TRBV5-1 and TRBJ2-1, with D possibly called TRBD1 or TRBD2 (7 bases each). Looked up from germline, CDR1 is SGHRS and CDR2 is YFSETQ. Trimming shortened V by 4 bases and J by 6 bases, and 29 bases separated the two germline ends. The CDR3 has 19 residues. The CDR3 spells CASSRGVTGFIQMGNEQFF. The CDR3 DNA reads TGCGCCAGCAGCCGGGGGGTGACAGGGTTCATTCAGATGGGCAATGAGCAGTTCTTC.